Presented here are 13 T cell receptor beta chains from one specimen sequenced in a study of cytomegalovirus exposure and HLA in healthy donors. Libraries were prepared by immunoSEQ multiplex PCR; TCRdb keeps only in-frame clonotypes and omits some of them. Seen here are around 150,000 clones, roughly 88% observed once, and the top ten hold over 6.5%. What was sequenced was PBMCs. These receptors all come from a woman aged 18-29 years in good health and CMV-seropositive.

This clone was detected once. The genes are TRBV6-1 and TRBJ2-7; weak D call: TRBD1 (6 bases). Germline V CDR1 and CDR2: MNHNS, SASEGT. V was pared by 7 bases and J by 4 bases, with 17 bases between. The CDR3 is 14 amino acids. CDR3 loop: CASTGQPNQYEQYF. DNA of the CDR3: TGTGCCAGCACCGGACAGCCAAATCAATACGAGCAGTACTTC.

The chain joins TRBV28 to TRBJ2-5; 7 bases fit TRBD2. Germline trimming cut 3 bases from V and 5 bases from J; bases unmatched to any gene: 6. The CDR3 spans 14 residues. Germline-derived CDR1 and CDR2 are MDHEN and SYDVKM. DNA for the CDR3: TGTGCCAGCAGTTTGGTACTAGCGTTGGAGACCCAGTACTTC. Amino acid sequence: CASSLVLALETQYF.

This chain uses TRBV15 with TRBJ2-6, with TRBD2 identical over 7 bases. There are 17 residues in the CDR3. CDR1 and CDR2 (germline): LNHNV, YYDKDF (reference sequence). V lost 1 base and J lost 0; bases outside the gene matches: 3. The CDR3: CATSRAKRGSGANVLTF. The CDR3 DNA follows: TGTGCCACCAGCAGAGCGAAGCGGGGCTCTGGGGCCAACGTCCTGACTTTC.

J is TRBJ2-3 and V is TRBV6-1, with 8 bases aligning to TRBD2. J gave up 1 base and V 4 bases, and 7 bases lay outside the gene matches. Germline V CDR1 and CDR2: MNHNS, SASEGT. The CDR3 covers 16 residues. The CDR3 DNA reads TGTGCCAGCAGTGGACCCCGGGGGGGCCGCACAGATACGCAGTATTTT. Translated, it gives CASSGPRGGRTDTQYF.

This rearrangement joins TRBV4-2 to TRBJ1-6, with 7 bases lining up with TRBD1. This CDR3 spans 18 amino acids. With V trimmed by 3 bases and J by 10 bases, 18 bases remained unmatched. Germline-derived CDR1 and CDR2 are LGHNA and YNFKEQ. CDR3: CASSQEPPTGDWVSPLHF. In nucleotides, the CDR3 is TGTGCCAGCAGCCAGGAACCACCCACAGGGGATTGGGTATCACCCCTCCACTTT.

The genes are TRBV12-5 and TRBJ2-1; D might be TRBD1 (5 bases). CDR3 length equals 15 residues. CDR1 is LGHNT, CDR2 FRNRAP, per germline. Deletions cut 4 bases from V and 8 bases from J, with 18 bases between. The CDR3 DNA reads TGTGCTAGTGGTTCGACAGCGAGGCACCTCCATGAGCAGTTCTTC. Translating gives CASGSTARHLHEQFF.

The rearrangement links TRBV4-2 to TRBJ2-3; TRBD2 is a possible D gene (5 bases). V lost 0 bases and J 1 base, leaving 11 bases between the germline ends. Germline CDR1 is LGHNA and CDR2 is YNFKEQ. The CDR3 totals 16 residues. The CDR3 DNA sequence: TGTGCCAGCAGCCAAGAGACGGGGTCAGGCACAGATACGCAGTATTTT. This sequence encodes CASSQETGSGTDTQYF.

This clone was detected once. CDR3: CASSVGGRVETQYF. In DNA, the CDR3 is TGTGCCAGCAGCGTAGGAGGCAGGGTAGAGACCCAGTACTTC. The V call is TRBV9, the J call TRBJ2-5; tentative D call: TRBD1 (5 bases). Looked up from germline, CDR1 is SGDLS and CDR2 is YYNGEE. Trimming cost V 0 bases and J 4 bases, with 10 bases left between them. CDR3 size: 14 residues.

The rearrangement uses TRBV25-1 and TRBJ1-6, with 9 bases lining up with TRBD1. Trimming removed 5 bases from V and 12 bases from J; junction bases left unmatched: 5. The CDR3 totals 13 residues. CDR1 is MGHDK and CDR2 is SYGVNS in the germline V gene. The CDR3 DNA reads TGTGCCAGCAGTCAGACAGGGGGTCTACCCCTCCACTTT. Translation gives CASSQTGGLPLHF.

The gene calls are TRBV7-2 and TRBJ2-7, with a possible D match to TRBD1 (5 bases). V lost 1 base and J 2 bases, leaving 9 bases between the germline ends. CDR3 length: 14 residues. Germline V gene sequence: CDR1 SGHTA, CDR2 FQGNSA. The CDR3 region has the DNA TGTGCCAGCAGCTTAGTCCAGGGTCCCTACGAGCAGTACTTC. It is translated as CASSLVQGPYEQYF.

The chain joins TRBV25-1 to TRBJ1-1; TRBD1 agrees at 8 bases. V was pared by 2 bases and J by 11 bases, with 1 base of the junction left unmatched. The CDR3 length is 11 residues. Germline V CDR1 and CDR2: MGHDK, SYGVNS. The DNA for the CDR3 is TGTGCCAGCAGTGAAAGGGACAGGGCTTTCTTT. It yields the protein CASSERDRAFF.

The rearrangement links TRBV4-2 to TRBJ2-1; 7 bases fit TRBD2. The CDR3 totals 16 residues. The V gene end was trimmed by 1 base and the J gene end by 4 bases; junction bases not matched to a gene: 7. In germline, CDR1 is LGHNA, CDR2 YNFKEQ. The CDR3 DNA reads TGTGCCAGCAGCCAAGTACGGGCTAGCGGATACAATGAGCAGTTCTTC. This encodes CASSQVRASGYNEQFF.

The chain has TRBV6-1 and TRBJ1-1; TRBD1 might be the D (5 bases). CDR3 length: 14 amino acids. Trimming took off 4 bases at V and 4 bases at J, with 13 bases between the two ends. Germline values: CDR1 MNHNS, CDR2 SASEGT. CDR3 nucleotide sequence: TGTGCCAGCAGTGGGGCGCAGGGTGGCACTGAAGCTTTCTTT. Encoded protein: CASSGAQGGTEAFF.